One TCR beta chain is described in this entry. Antigen specificity is unknown. The data originate from a study of T cell responses to AZD1222 COVID-19 vaccine. Here immunoSEQ multiplex PCR was the method, and the copy in TCRdb shows in-frame clones only, minus some. Of 140,000 to 150,000 clones in the sample, approximately 90% were seen once. V was shortened by 4 bases and J by 0 bases, with 16 bases between the two germline ends. Germline CDR1 SGHRS, CDR2 YFSETQ. CDR3 length: 16 amino acids. Broader study findings: Donors skewed white British and female; clonal diversity was possibly underestimated.

This sequence was found in an adult who received the AZD1222 COVID-19 vaccine. The chain links TRBV5-1 to TRBJ1-1; D is undetermined. The input for sequencing was peripheral blood, taken 28 days after the second AZD1222 dose. The CDR3 nucleotides read TGCGCCAGCAGCCCCGGCGGCATGCGGGTGAACACTGAAGCTTTCTTT. It translates to CASSPGGMRVNTEAFF. Looking up the rest from reference TRBV5-1 and TRBJ1-1 gives the full variable domain: KAGVTQTPRYLIKTRGQQVTLSCSPISGHRSVSWYQQTPGQGLQFLFEYFSETQRNKGNFPGRFSGRQFSNSRSEMNVSTLELGDSALYLCASSPGGMRVNTEAFFGQGTRLTVV.